Presented here are 21 T cell receptor beta chains from one specimen sequenced in a study of blood T cell repertoires in COVID-19 (dated by TCRdb to 2020 to 2021). The library was generated by the immunoSEQ multiplex PCR assay. The source is immuneACCESS, and TCRdb retained only in-frame sequences with V and J called. Part of the clones is not carried over; for the studies checked, unresolved V genes explain less than half of this, and the remainder is unexplained. The sample records hundreds of thousands of clones, around 88% of which are singletons. The ten largest clonotypes hold roughly 6.9% of the sample. The sequencing input was peripheral blood. Receptor source: a woman in her twenties or thirties who had recovered from COVID-19.

The chain couples TRBV11-3 to TRBJ2-4; perhaps TRBD2 as D (6 bases). CDR1 is SGHNT and CDR2 is YENEEA in the germline V gene. V lost 0 bases and J lost 7, with 13 bases in between. This CDR3 contains 15 residues. The CDR3 is CASSLDPGGPNIQYF. CDR3 nucleotide sequence: TGTGCCAGCAGCTTAGATCCCGGGGGACCCAACATTCAGTACTTC.

This clone was seen once. The rearrangement links TRBV6-1 to TRBJ2-7; possibly TRBD2 for D (6 bases). This CDR3 region has 15 residues. Trimming left V 0 bases short and J 4 bases short, with 13 bases between. Per germline, CDR1 MNHNS and CDR2 SASEGT. CDR3 bases: TGTGCCAGCAGTGAAGCCGGGACTCTCCCTTACGAGCAGTACTTC. It is translated as CASSEAGTLPYEQYF.

V is TRBV28 and J is TRBJ1-5; no reliable D call. CDR1 is MDHEN and CDR2 is SYDVKM in the germline V gene. The CDR3 extends over 15 amino acids. Deletions cut 6 bases from V and 6 bases from J, with 18 bases between. CDR3 nucleotide sequence: TGTGCCAGCAGCTTCCCCCGGGTCCACGGTCAGCCCCAGCATTTT. Encoded protein: CASSFPRVHGQPQHF.

The chain uses TRBV7-2 and TRBJ2-1, with 12 bases fitting TRBD2. The CDR3 has 16 amino acids. Germline V lookup: CDR1 SGHTA, CDR2 FQGNSA. V lost 4 bases and J lost 6; bases outside the gene matches: 7. The CDR3 loop reads CASSSPLAGGPNEQFF. The CDR3 DNA reads TGTGCCAGCAGCTCCCCTCTAGCGGGGGGGCCCAATGAGCAGTTCTTC.

The V call is TRBV13, the J call TRBJ2-1; 10 nucleotides line up with TRBD2. The CDR3 length is 16 residues. The V segment lost 1 base and the J segment 3 bases; nucleotides outside the gene matches: 3. Germline CDR1 and CDR2: PRHDT and FYEKMQ (reference sequence). The CDR3, as DNA: TGTGCCAGCAGCTTAGCGAGGACTAGCGGCTACAATGAGCAGTTCTTC. Encoded protein: CASSLARTSGYNEQFF.

V is TRBV4-1 and J is TRBJ1-6, with D hard to call. CDR1 and CDR2 from the germline V gene are MGHRA and YSYEKL. The CDR3 sequence is 14 residues long. V dropped 0 bases and J dropped 10 bases, with 10 bases sitting between them. CDR3 nucleotides: TGCGCCAGCAGCCAAGATCGGTTCCGGTCACCCCTCCACTTT. This translates into CASSQDRFRSPLHF.

The rearrangement links TRBV5-1 to TRBJ2-7, with no clear D. CDR1 SGHRS and CDR2 YFSETQ come from the germline V gene. This CDR3 has 13 residues. Trimming stripped 2 bases from V and 4 bases from J, with 10 bases between. CDR3 sequence: CASSFLPDYEQYF. DNA of the CDR3: TGCGCCAGCAGCTTCCTACCCGATTACGAGCAGTACTTC. Full variable domain (rest looked up from reference TRBV5-1 and TRBJ2-7): KAGVTQTPRYLIKTRGQQVTLSCSPISGHRSVSWYQQTPGQGLQFLFEYFSETQRNKGNFPGRFSGRQFSNSRSEMNVSTLELGDSALYLCASSFLPDYEQYFGPGTRLTVT.

V usage is TRBV11-3 and J usage is TRBJ2-7; 12 nucleotides align to TRBD1. Germline V gives CDR1 SGHNT, CDR2 YENEEA. The CDR3 has 16 amino acids. V gave up 3 bases and J gave up 5 bases; unmatched junction bases: 8. CDR3 sequence (DNA): TGTGCCAGCAGCTTGGGGGCAGGGACAGGGGGCCACGAGCAGTACTTC. Translated, it gives CASSLGAGTGGHEQYF. Drawing the rest from reference TRBV11-3 and TRBJ2-7, the complete variable domain is EAGVVQSPRYKIIEKKQPVAFWCNPISGHNTLYWYLQNLGQGPELLIRYENEEAVDDSQLPKDRFSAERLKGVDSTLKIQPAELGDSAVYLCASSLGAGTGGHEQYFGPGTRLTVT.

In DNA form, the CDR3 reads TGTGCCAGCAGCTTCGTTGGGCCCATATACAATGAGCAGTTCTTC. Residues: CASSFVGPIYNEQFF. The rearrangement links TRBV7-8 to TRBJ2-1, with unresolved D. The V and J ends lost 3 bases and 4 bases respectively, with 13 bases between them. Per the germline V gene, CDR1 is SGHVS and CDR2 is FQNEAQ. This CDR3 has 15 residues.

V usage is TRBV2 and J usage is TRBJ2-2, with 9 bases fitting TRBD1. The length of the CDR3 is 15 residues. The V and J ends lost 6 bases and 4 bases, in that order; junction bases with no gene match: 6. Germline values: CDR1 SNHLY, CDR2 FYNNEI. CDR3 amino acids: CASRDRGGSTGELFF. Here the CDR3 DNA reads TGTGCCAGCAGGGACAGGGGCGGGAGCACCGGGGAGCTGTTTTTT.

This chain links TRBV28 with TRBJ2-7; 7 bases align to TRBD2. The V segment lost 6 bases and the J segment 0 bases; nucleotides outside the gene matches: 8. CDR3 size: 15 residues. CDR1 is MDHEN, CDR2 SYDVKM, per germline. In DNA, the CDR3 is TGTGCCAGCAGCCTCCTCACTAGCGCCTCCTACGAGCAGTACTTC. Amino acids: CASSLLTSASYEQYF.

This CDR3 is CASSPGVVDTEAFF. DNA of the CDR3: TGTGCCAGCAGCCCCGGGGTGGTGGACACTGAAGCTTTCTTT. This chain uses TRBV7-8 with TRBJ1-1; D remains unclear. V dropped 5 bases and J dropped 3 bases, with 13 bases sitting between them. The CDR3 is 14 residues long. Germline CDR1 and CDR2: SGHVS and FQNEAQ.

This chain joins TRBV7-2 and TRBJ2-3; D gene uncertain. The CDR3 consists of 12 residues. V lost 1 base and J 4 bases, leaving 3 bases between the germline ends. Per the germline V gene, CDR1 is SGHTA and CDR2 is FQGNSA. Here the CDR3 DNA reads TGTGCCAGCAGCTTAGTATCAGATACGCAGTATTTT. Translated: CASSLVSDTQYF. Looking up the rest from reference TRBV7-2 and TRBJ2-3 gives the full variable domain: GAGVSQSPSNKVTEKGKDVELRCDPISGHTALYWYRQSLGQGLEFLIYFQGNSAPDKSGLPSDRFSAERTGGSVSTLTIQRTQQEDSAVYLCASSLVSDTQYFGPGTRLTVL.

The chain combines TRBV6-2 or TRBV6-3 with TRBJ1-6; D possibly corresponds to TRBD1 (5 bases). Trimming took off 6 bases at V and 10 bases at J, with 16 bases between the two ends. Germline-derived CDR1 and CDR2 are MNHEY and SVGEGT. The CDR3 is made up of 14 amino acids. CDR3 amino acids: CASSLTRGSSPLHF. Written as DNA, the CDR3 is TGTGCCAGCAGCCTTACCCGGGGGAGCTCACCCCTCCACTTT.

This clone showed up just once. This chain links TRBV30 with TRBJ1-2, with D perhaps TRBD1 (6 bases). Germline values: CDR1 GTSNPN, CDR2 SVGIG (reference sequence). Trimming removed 2 bases at V and 8 bases at J, with 12 bases between. The CDR3 runs to 12 residues. DNA of the CDR3: TGTGCCTGGAGTTATCTCAGGGGAGGCTACACCTTC. It yields the protein CAWSYLRGGYTF.

The V call is TRBV27, the J call TRBJ1-6, with 7 nucleotides matching TRBD1. Germline V lookup: CDR1 MNHEY, CDR2 SMNVEV (reference sequence). The ends lost 4 bases at V and 5 bases at J; junction bases unmatched: 5. This CDR3 has 15 residues. This CDR3 reads CASSSPGQNNSPLHF. In DNA, the CDR3 is TGTGCCAGCAGTTCCCCGGGACAGAATAATTCACCCCTCCACTTT.

This clone was seen once. J is TRBJ2-3 and V is TRBV27; D ambiguous. The CDR3 extends over 15 amino acids. V was cut by 0 bases and J by 6 bases, with 13 bases left in between. Germline V gene sequence: CDR1 MNHEY, CDR2 SMNVEV (reference sequence). The CDR3 is CASSLSYNSLDTQYF. In DNA form, the CDR3 reads TGTGCCAGCAGTTTATCGTACAACAGTTTGGATACGCAGTATTTT.

This sequence joins TRBV7-9 and TRBJ1-1, with D unclear. Germline CDR1 reads SEHNR; CDR2 reads FQNEAQ (reference sequence). V was clipped by 3 bases and J by 0 bases, with 5 bases between them. This CDR3 region has 13 residues. CDR3: CASSFIMNTEAFF. In nucleotides, the CDR3 is TGTGCCAGCAGCTTTATTATGAACACTGAAGCTTTCTTT.

DNA of the CDR3: TGCGCCAGCAGCCAAGAGGTTAGCTATAATTCACCCCTCCACTTT. Translating gives CASSQEVSYNSPLHF. The chain has TRBV4-3 and TRBJ1-6; D is unclear. V was pared by 0 bases and J by 3 bases, with 6 bases between. The germline V gene has CDR1 LGHNA and CDR2 YSLEER. This CDR3 has 15 amino acids.

The chain is built from TRBV3-1 (or the pseudogene TRBV3-2) and TRBJ1-6; D is unclear. Germline values: CDR1 LGHDT, CDR2 YNNKEL (reference sequence). Trimming took off 4 bases at V and 5 bases at J, with 12 bases between the two ends. CDR3 length: 15 amino acids. The CDR3 reads CASSPLLPHNSPLHF. CDR3 DNA: TGTGCCAGCAGCCCACTGCTTCCCCATAATTCACCCCTCCACTTT.

The chain couples TRBV15 to TRBJ2-7, with D possibly matching TRBD1 (6 bases). V was clipped by 3 bases and J by 6 bases, with 21 bases between them. The CDR3 consists of 16 residues. Germline lookup yields CDR1 LNHNV and CDR2 YYDKDF (reference sequence). CDR3 bases: TGTGCCACCAGCAGCGGACACGACAGGTCGGTTTTCGAGCAGTACTTC. It specifies CATSSGHDRSVFEQYF.